The source of this TCR beta chain is a study of CD8+ T cells in alopecia areata. For the study at large: Patients in the study were on tofacitinib for 6 to 18 months, then off it for 6 months. Study-level results: Scalp sequencing also captures normal skin's resident alphabeta T cells.

The CDR3 consists of 17 residues. V was clipped by 5 bases and J by 0 bases, with 14 bases between them. Germline CDR1 and CDR2: MNHEY and SMNVEV (reference sequence). Turning to this clone: The antigen is undetermined.

RNA extraction was followed by reverse transcription into cDNA, which acted as the sequencing template. Only in-frame clones appear in the TCRdb table, and some are missing; sequencing was by immunoSEQ multiplex PCR. Altogether 150,000 to 200,000 clones are present, around 64% being singletons, with the ten largest covering around 10%. It was from alopecia areata patients that lesional scalp punch biopsies and peripheral blood were collected. The sequences come from CD8+ T cells sorted from blood, collected at week 0. The TCR comes from a human donor with alopecia areata. J is TRBJ2-6 and V is TRBV27, with unresolved D. CDR3 DNA sequence: TGTGCCAGCAGTCCGCCCCGGGTCTACTCTGGGGCCAACGTCCTGACTTTC. As protein: CASSPPRVYSGANVLTF.